These 2 T cell receptor beta chains share one sample of origin, sequenced in a study of STAT5B mutations in CD4+ large granular lymphocyte leukemia. The assay was immunoSEQ multiplex PCR, and TCRdb's table has in-frame clones only and misses some. The sample shows tens of thousands of clones, approximately 84% of them seen only once. The sequenced sample consisted of CD4+ T cells from blood buffy coats. The receptors stem from a human donor in good health.

V usage is TRBV5-1 and J usage is TRBJ1-1; D is undetermined. Germline-derived CDR1 and CDR2 are SGHRS and YFSETQ. The V gene lost 7 bases and the J gene lost 0 bases, with 10 bases spanning the gap. This CDR3 has 13 amino acids. CDR3 DNA sequence: TGCGCCAGCGGACTCGGGTTGAACACTGAAGCTTTCTTT. Encoded protein: CASGLGLNTEAFF.

This chain joins TRBV12-5 and TRBJ1-1, with D perhaps matching TRBD1 (6 bases). The V gene lost 0 bases and the J gene lost 0 bases, with 11 bases spanning the gap. The germline gives CDR1 LGHNT, CDR2 FRNRAP. The CDR3 extends over 16 amino acids. The CDR3 sequence: CASGLVLGALNTEAFF. The CDR3 DNA reads TGTGCTAGTGGTTTGGTATTGGGGGCCCTGAACACTGAAGCTTTCTTT.